This T cell receptor (beta chain) was sequenced during a study of beta chain features in type 1 diabetes. V was cut by 5 bases and J by 0 bases, with 8 bases left in between. Per the germline V gene, CDR1 is SQVTM and CDR2 is ANQGSEA. The CDR3 consists of 12 residues. Expressed TCRB transcripts were sequenced after all isolated RNA was converted to cDNA. Here immunoSEQ multiplex PCR was the method, and the copy in TCRdb shows in-frame clones only, minus some. The table records hundreds of thousands of clones, over 25% of them present only once. The clonotype originates from a young man in good health. The chain employs TRBV29-1 and TRBJ2-7; D unclear. What was sequenced was naive CD4+ T cells from blood. CDR3 amino acids: CSVREDSYEQYF. CDR3 in DNA: TGCAGCGTTCGTGAGGACTCCTACGAGCAGTACTTC.